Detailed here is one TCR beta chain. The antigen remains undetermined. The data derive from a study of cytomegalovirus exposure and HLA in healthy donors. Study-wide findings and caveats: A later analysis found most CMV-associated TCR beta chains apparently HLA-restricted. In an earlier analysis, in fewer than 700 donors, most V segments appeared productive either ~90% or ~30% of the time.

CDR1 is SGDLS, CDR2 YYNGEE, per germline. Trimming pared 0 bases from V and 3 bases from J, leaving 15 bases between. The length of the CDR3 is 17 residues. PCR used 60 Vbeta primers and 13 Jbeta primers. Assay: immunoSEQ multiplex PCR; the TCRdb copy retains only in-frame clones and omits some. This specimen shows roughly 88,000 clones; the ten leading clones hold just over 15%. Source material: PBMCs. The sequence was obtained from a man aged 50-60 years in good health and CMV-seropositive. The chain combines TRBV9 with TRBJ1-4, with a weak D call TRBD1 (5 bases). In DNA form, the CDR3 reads TGTGCCAGCAGCGTAGGGGGGACTCCATGGGCTAATGAAAAACTGTTTTTT. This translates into CASSVGGTPWANEKLFF. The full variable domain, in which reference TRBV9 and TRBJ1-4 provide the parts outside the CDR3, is DSGVTQTPKHLITATGQRVTLRCSPRSGDLSVYWYQQSLDQGLQFLIQYYNGEERAKGNILERFSAQQFPDLHSELNLSSLELGDSALYFCASSVGGTPWANEKLFFGSGTQLSVL.